This paragraph reports one T cell receptor beta chain. The record originates from a study of blood T cell repertoires in COVID-19. In the study overall: Whether acute or convalescent, the COVID-19 samples came from the United States, Italy and Spain. T cells, B-cell-depleted T cells, or PBMCs supplied cDNA or gDNA.

Trimming cost V 5 bases and J 4 bases, with 20 bases left between them. The CDR3 sequence is 16 residues long. Germline V gene lookup returns CDR1 SGHTA and CDR2 FQGNSA. Per the study methods: Amplified reference gene primers provided the basis for estimating nucleated cell counts. The protocol was immunoSEQ multiplex PCR, while the TCRdb copy is restricted to in-frame clones and leaves out a portion. That table is the source of V, J and clone size, and D and trimming were worked out from the DNA. The profile covers roughly 76,000 clones, with 80% to 90% appearing a single time and roughly 10% taken by the ten largest.

This TCR derives from a woman younger than 35 with acute or convalescent COVID-19. Sequences were obtained from peripheral blood. The chain uses TRBV7-2 and TRBJ1-2; possible D gene TRBD1, 5 bases. This CDR3 reads CASSRSGGSMGYGYTF. The CDR3 nucleotides are TGTGCCAGCAGCCGGTCGGGGGGATCGATGGGCTATGGCTACACCTTC.